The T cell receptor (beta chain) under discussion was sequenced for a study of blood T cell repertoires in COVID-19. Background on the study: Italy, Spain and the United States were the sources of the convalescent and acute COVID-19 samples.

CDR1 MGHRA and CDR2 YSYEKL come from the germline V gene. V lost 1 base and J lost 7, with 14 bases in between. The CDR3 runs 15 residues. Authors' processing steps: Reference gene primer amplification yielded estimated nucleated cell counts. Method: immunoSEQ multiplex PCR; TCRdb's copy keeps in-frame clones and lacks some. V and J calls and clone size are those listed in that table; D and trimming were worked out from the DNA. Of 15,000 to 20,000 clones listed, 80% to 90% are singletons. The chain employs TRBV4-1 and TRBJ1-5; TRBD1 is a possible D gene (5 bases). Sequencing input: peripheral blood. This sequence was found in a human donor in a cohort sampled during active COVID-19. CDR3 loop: CASSQGGEGRQPQHF. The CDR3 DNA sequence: TGCGCCAGCAGCCAAGGAGGGGAGGGGAGGCAGCCCCAGCATTTT.